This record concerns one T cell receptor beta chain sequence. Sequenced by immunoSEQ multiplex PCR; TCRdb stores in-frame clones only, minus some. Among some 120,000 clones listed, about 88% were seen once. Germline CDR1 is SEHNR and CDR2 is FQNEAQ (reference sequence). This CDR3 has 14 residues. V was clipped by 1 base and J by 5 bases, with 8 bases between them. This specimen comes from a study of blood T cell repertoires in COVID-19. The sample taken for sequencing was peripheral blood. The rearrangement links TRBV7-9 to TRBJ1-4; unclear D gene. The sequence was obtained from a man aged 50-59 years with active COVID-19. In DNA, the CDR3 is TGTGCCAGCAGCTTAGGTACTACAAATGAAAAACTGTTTTTT. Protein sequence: CASSLGTTNEKLFF.